This T cell receptor (beta chain) was sequenced for a study of blood T cell repertoires in COVID-19. As processed by the authors: Amplification of reference gene primers was used by the study to estimate nucleated cell counts. Here immunoSEQ multiplex PCR was the method, and the copy in TCRdb shows in-frame clones only, minus some. V, J and clone size were drawn from that table, and D and trimming were deduced from the DNA. This table has around 54,000 clones, 90% appearing once. CDR1 is SNHLY, CDR2 FYNNEI, per germline. This CDR3 comprises 15 residues. Losses at the gene ends were 6 bases for V and 1 base for J; bases not matched to a gene: 5.

This TCR derives from a human donor in a cohort sampled during active COVID-19. Sequenced material: peripheral blood. The chain uses TRBV2 and TRBJ2-3; 9 positions match TRBD2. For the CDR3, the DNA is TGTGCCAGCAGGCTACGGACTAGCGGCACAGATACGCAGTATTTT. Its translation is CASRLRTSGTDTQYF.